The 27 T cell receptor beta chains below were found in one sample sequenced in a study of CD8 T cells in ankylosing spondylitis. TCRdb passed the 5' RACE reads through MiXCR, listing each CDR3 protein once. The data show 210,000 or so distinct CDR3 sequences, roughly 25% seen once. The sample was blood, either unsorted or a sorted T cell fraction (not recorded which). Receptors originate from a male donor with ankylosing spondylitis or in good health (not recorded which).

A word on this clonotype: A much larger clone sits a single nucleotide away, making a read error possible. The rearrangement uses TRBV11-2 and TRBJ2-1, with 14 nucleotides matching TRBD2. The CDR3 covers 15 residues. Germline CDR1 SGHAT, CDR2 FQNNGV. CDR3 sequence reads: CASSFGLAGGYEQSF. DNA of the CDR3: TGTGCCAGCAGCTTCGGACTAGCGGGAGGCTATGAGCAGTCCTTC.

This clonotype was observed a few times. This chain uses TRBV20-1 with TRBJ1-5; D gene uncertain. Germline V gene sequence: CDR1 DFQATT, CDR2 SNEGSKA (reference sequence). The CDR3 consists of 14 residues. V was cut by 2 bases and J by 0 bases, with 8 bases left in between. The CDR3 reads CSARRWDSNQPQHF. The CDR3 DNA is TGCAGTGCTAGACGCTGGGATAGCAATCAGCCCCAGCATTTT.

The CDR3 loop is CSASWQGRRETQYF. The CDR3 DNA is TGCAGTGCTAGTTGGCAGGGGAGGCGGGAGACCCAGTACTTC. This sequence joins TRBV20-1 and TRBJ2-5, with D possibly called TRBD1 or TRBD2 (6 bases each). Germline V lookup: CDR1 DFQATT, CDR2 SNEGSKA (reference sequence). This CDR3 contains 14 residues. V was cut by 3 bases and J by 5 bases, with 16 bases left in between.

The table lists this clonotype with many counts. This chain joins TRBV5-1 and TRBJ2-1; D is possibly TRBD2 (6 bases). Trimming shortened V by 7 bases and J by 5 bases, and 19 bases separated the two germline ends. Germline V gene sequence: CDR1 SGHRS, CDR2 YFSETQ. The CDR3 runs 15 residues. CDR3 amino acids: CASRPPGVGDNEQFF. The CDR3 DNA reads as TGCGCCAGCCGCCCTCCGGGAGTCGGCGACAATGAGCAGTTCTTC.

The chain has TRBV6-1 and TRBJ2-3; 16 nucleotides align to TRBD2. Germline V CDR1 and CDR2: MNHNS, SASEGT. V dropped 5 bases and J dropped 4; count of bases not matched to a gene: 6. CDR3 length equals 17 residues. CDR3 region: CASSPGLAGGRADTQYF. The CDR3 region has the DNA TGTGCCAGCAGTCCGGGACTAGCGGGAGGGCGTGCAGATACGCAGTATTTT.

This clonotype was picked up many times. This chain joins TRBV3-1 and TRBJ1-5; weak D call: TRBD1 (5 bases). CDR1 and CDR2 (germline): LGHDT, YNNKEL (reference sequence). V lost 3 bases and J lost 2, with 5 bases in between. The CDR3 covers 13 residues. CDR3 in amino acids: CASSQTGNQPQHF. As DNA, the CDR3 is TGTGCCAGCAGCCAGACAGGCAATCAGCCCCAGCATTTT.

V is TRBV28 and J is TRBJ2-7, with D hard to call. The length of the CDR3 is 12 residues. CDR1 MDHEN and CDR2 SYDVKM come from the germline V gene. Trimming shortened V by 5 bases and J by 4 bases, and 9 bases separated the two germline ends. The CDR3 nucleotides are TGTGCCAGCAGTCTGACCATTTACGAGCAGTACTTC. It is translated as CASSLTIYEQYF. The full variable domain, in which reference TRBV28 and TRBJ2-7 provide the parts outside the CDR3, is DVKVTQSSRYLVKRTGEKVFLECVQDMDHENMFWYRQDPGLGLRLIYFSYDVKMKEKGDIPEGYSVSREKKERFSLILESASTNQTSMYLCASSLTIYEQYFGPGTRLTVT.

This clonotype was observed many times. The chain recombines TRBV28 with TRBJ2-7, with 13 bases identical to TRBD2. The CDR3 spans 19 residues. Germline values: CDR1 MDHEN, CDR2 SYDVKM. The V and J ends lost 1 base and 0 bases, in that order; junction bases with no gene match: 9. Written as DNA, the CDR3 is TGTGCCAGCAGTTTATCTATAGGACTAGCGGGAGTCAACTCCTACGAGCAGTACTTC. Its protein product is CASSLSIGLAGVNSYEQYF.

This clonotype was seen ten or more times. V and J are TRBV5-1 and TRBJ2-5; D gene ambiguous. CDR3 length: 14 amino acids. Germline V CDR1 and CDR2: SGHRS, YFSETQ. Trimming took 1 base from V and 2 from J, leaving 9 bases between them. The CDR3 loop reads CASSLSSIQETQYF. Written as DNA, the CDR3 is TGCGCCAGCAGCTTGTCCTCAATACAAGAGACCCAGTACTTC. The full variable domain, rest sourced from reference TRBV5-1 and TRBJ2-5, is KAGVTQTPRYLIKTRGQQVTLSCSPISGHRSVSWYQQTPGQGLQFLFEYFSETQRNKGNFPGRFSGRQFSNSRSEMNVSTLELGDSALYLCASSLSSIQETQYFGPGTRLLVL.

This clonotype was recorded many times. This chain connects TRBV5-1 to TRBJ2-7; tentative D call: TRBD2 (6 bases). Trimming cost V 4 bases and J 6 bases, with 20 bases left between them. Germline-derived CDR1 and CDR2 are SGHRS and YFSETQ. The CDR3 sequence is 15 residues long. CDR3 residues: CASSRGGKGSFEQYF. The CDR3 nucleotides are TGCGCCAGCAGCCGGGGCGGGAAGGGGAGTTTCGAGCAGTACTTC.

This clonotype came up a few times. The chain recombines TRBV27 with TRBJ2-6; D is possibly TRBD1 (5 bases). CDR1 and CDR2 from the germline V gene are MNHEY and SMNVEV (reference sequence). There are 16 residues in the CDR3. Trimming pared 5 bases from V and 0 bases from J, leaving 11 bases between. CDR3 sequence reads: CASSRGGGSGANVLTF. CDR3 nucleotide sequence: TGTGCCAGCAGTAGGGGCGGCGGCTCTGGGGCCAACGTCCTGACTTTC.

This chain uses TRBV5-5 with TRBJ2-2, with D tentatively TRBD1 (5 bases). V shed 4 bases and J shed 5 bases, with 15 bases lying between them. This CDR3 contains 15 residues. From germline, CDR1 is SGHKS and CDR2 YYEKEE (reference sequence). CDR3 DNA sequence: TGTGCCAGCAGCCCTCAGGGTGGTCCGACCGGGGAGCTGTTTTTT. It translates to CASSPQGGPTGELFF.

This chain connects TRBV2 to TRBJ1-1; possible D gene TRBD1, 5 bases. The germline CDR1 and CDR2 sequences are SNHLY and FYNNEI. V lost 6 bases to trimming and J lost 2 bases, with 19 bases between them. This CDR3 contains 16 residues. Here the CDR3 reads CASRRGWGDGNTEAFF. The CDR3 DNA follows: TGTGCCAGCAGGAGGGGATGGGGGGACGGTAACACTGAAGCTTTCTTT. The full variable domain, completed using reference TRBV2 and TRBJ1-1, is EPEVTQTPSHQVTQMGQEVILRCVPISNHLYFYWYRQILGQKVEFLVSFYNNEISEKSEIFDDQFSVERPDGSNFTLKIRSTKLEDSAMYFCASRRGWGDGNTEAFFGQGTRLTVV.

This clonotype was detected once. DNA of the CDR3: TGCGCCAGCAAGGACAGGACGGTTAGCAATGAGCAGTTCTTC. Translation: CASKDRTVSNEQFF. V and J are TRBV10-2 and TRBJ2-1; 7 nucleotides line up with TRBD1. V dropped 7 bases and J dropped 6; count of bases not matched to a gene: 9. The germline CDR1 and CDR2 sequences are WSHSY and SAAADI. This CDR3 is 14 amino acids long.

The chain links TRBV10-3 to TRBJ2-7, with TRBD2 identical over 14 bases. There are 17 residues in the CDR3. CDR1 and CDR2 (germline): ENHRY, SYGVKD. Trimming at V came to 7 bases and at J to 5 bases, leaving 13 bases not matched to a gene. The CDR3 is CAITGTSGREASHEQYF. In DNA, the CDR3 is TGTGCCATCACCGGGACTAGCGGGAGAGAAGCTAGCCACGAGCAGTACTTC.

Worth noting for this clonotype: A read error may explain this, as a much larger clone is one base away. The chain uses TRBV11-2 and TRBJ2-2; the match to TRBD2 covers 8 bases. CDR1 SGHAT and CDR2 FQNNGV come from the germline V gene. The V and J ends lost 3 bases and 5 bases, in that order; junction bases with no gene match: 14. This CDR3 is built from 18 residues. This chain's CDR3 is CASSLGRPSGLLTGELFF. The CDR3 DNA follows: TGTGCCAGCAGCTTGGGGCGGCCTAGCGGGTTACTGACCGGGGAGCTGTTTTTT.

This clonotype was counted a few times. The rearrangement links TRBV7-3 to TRBJ2-3, with 7 positions matching TRBD2. There are 14 residues in the CDR3. V gave up 4 bases and J gave up 6 bases; unmatched junction bases: 7. Per the germline V gene, CDR1 is SGHTA and CDR2 is FQGTGA. In DNA form, the CDR3 reads TGTGCCAGCAGCTCCAGGGCTAGCGGTGATACGCAGTATTTT. The encoded protein is CASSSRASGDTQYF.

This clonotype was seen at least ten times. V usage is TRBV6-2 or TRBV6-3 and J usage is TRBJ2-5, with 8 bases aligning to TRBD2. J gave up 5 bases and V 2 bases, and 10 bases lay outside the gene matches. The CDR3 length is 16 residues. Germline lookup yields CDR1 MNHEY and CDR2 SVGEGT. The CDR3: CASSYTQPGGLETQYF. In nucleotides, the CDR3 is TGTGCCAGCAGTTACACCCAGCCGGGAGGGTTGGAGACCCAGTACTTC.

This clonotype was counted ten times or more. The chain links TRBV6-1 to TRBJ1-4; 7 nucleotides agree with TRBD1. Germline lookup yields CDR1 MNHNS and CDR2 SASEGT. The J segment lost 4 bases and the V segment lost 8 bases, leaving 10 bases of the junction unmatched. The CDR3 is made up of 15 amino acids. CDR3 residues: CASLRQAGGNEKLFF. The CDR3 DNA reads as TGTGCCAGCCTAAGGCAGGCAGGGGGTAATGAAAAACTGTTTTTT.

The rearrangement links TRBV29-1 to TRBJ2-7; TRBD1 or TRBD2 may be the D gene (7 bases each). V gave up 2 bases and J gave up 5 bases, with 16 bases separating them. Germline CDR1 and CDR2: SQVTM and ANQGSEA. The CDR3 consists of 14 residues. Here the CDR3 DNA reads TGCAGCGTTGAATTACAGGGGAGGGTTAACGAGCAGTACTTC. Its translation: CSVELQGRVNEQYF.

This clonotype was seen more than once but under ten times. The V call is TRBV20-1, the J call TRBJ1-2, with 9 bases lining up with TRBD1. J lost 7 bases, V lost 2 bases, and 11 bases had no gene match. The CDR3 is 15 residues long. Per germline, CDR1 DFQATT and CDR2 SNEGSKA (reference sequence). In DNA, the CDR3 is TGCAGTGCTAGATCCTACGAACAGGGGGCCGGTGGCTACACCTTC. Amino acids: CSARSYEQGAGGYTF.

This clonotype was counted many times. V is TRBV5-1 and J is TRBJ2-7, with 7 bases lining up with TRBD2. The trim removed 0 bases at V and 6 bases at J, leaving 9 bases unmatched. Germline assignment: CDR1 SGHRS and CDR2 YFSETQ. This CDR3 comprises 15 residues. In DNA form, the CDR3 reads TGCGCCAGCAGCTTGGGTAGCGGGCCTTTCTTCGAGCAGTACTTC. Translation gives CASSLGSGPFFEQYF.

This clonotype was counted at least ten times. V gene TRBV6-1 combines with J gene TRBJ2-1; unclear D gene. The ends were cut back, 5 bases at V and 2 bases at J, with 10 bases in the middle. Germline assignment: CDR1 MNHNS and CDR2 SASEGT. The length of the CDR3 is 14 residues. CDR3 DNA sequence: TGTGCCAGCAGTCGAAGCACCGCCTACAATGAGCAGTTCTTC. This translates into CASSRSTAYNEQFF.

The genes are TRBV20-1 and TRBJ2-2; D gene ambiguous. V dropped 4 bases and J dropped 2 bases, with 11 bases sitting between them. Looked up from germline, CDR1 is DFQATT and CDR2 is SNEGSKA (reference sequence). This CDR3 contains 14 residues. This chain's CDR3 is CSAKVPDNTGELFF. The CDR3 DNA reads TGCAGTGCTAAGGTCCCAGACAACACCGGGGAGCTGTTTTTT.

Ten or more counts support this clonotype. The rearrangement uses TRBV5-5 and TRBJ2-6; D is unresolved. This CDR3 is built from 17 residues. V lost 1 base and J 0 bases, leaving 11 bases between the germline ends. Looked up from germline, CDR1 is SGHKS and CDR2 is YYEKEE (reference sequence). The CDR3 DNA follows: TGTGCCAGCAGCTTGCTGCCAGGTTACTCTGGGGCCAACGTCCTGACTTTC. This gives the protein CASSLLPGYSGANVLTF.

The J gene is TRBJ2-1, the V gene TRBV5-6; D perhaps matches TRBD1 (6 bases). There are 14 residues in the CDR3. V was cut by 4 bases and J by 4 bases, with 12 bases left in between. Germline assignment: CDR1 SGHDT and CDR2 YYEEEE. The CDR3: CASSLTGRYNEQFF. The DNA of the CDR3 is TGTGCCAGCAGCCTAACAGGGCGGTACAATGAGCAGTTCTTC.

The chain links TRBV20-1 to TRBJ2-1, with 13 bases matching TRBD2. Germline V lookup: CDR1 DFQATT, CDR2 SNEGSKA (reference sequence). The CDR3 is 16 residues long. With V trimmed by 4 bases and J by 0 bases, 3 bases remained unmatched. DNA of the CDR3: TGCAGTGCTAAGACTAGCGGGAGGAGCTCCTACAATGAGCAGTTCTTC. Translating gives CSAKTSGRSSYNEQFF.